This T cell receptor (beta chain) was documented in a study of STAT5B mutations in CD4+ large granular lymphocyte leukemia. Concerning this clone itself: What it binds is unknown.

The study's findings and limits: Top patient clones used TRBV06 genes more often: 8/27 versus 2/35 in controls. 25% of private leukemic clonotypes occurred rarely in other patients' non-leukemic repertoires.

Healthy controls were blood donor buffy coats. The assay was run at survey level. The data were produced by immunoSEQ multiplex PCR, yet TCRdb's version contains in-frame clones alone and is incomplete. Of about 30,000 clones in the sample, more than 65% were seen once. V gave up 4 bases and J gave up 3 bases, with 7 bases separating them. The CDR3 sequence is 13 residues long. Germline V gives CDR1 SNHLY, CDR2 FYNNEI. The genes are TRBV2 and TRBJ1-5; no definite D call. This TCR came from a human donor in good health. Sequencing was done on a sample of CD4+ T cells from blood buffy coats. The DNA for the CDR3 is TGTGCCAGCAGTGTGGGGTTCAATCAGCCCCAGCATTTT. It yields the protein CASSVGFNQPQHF. The full variable domain, with the rest looked up from reference TRBV2 and TRBJ1-5, is EPEVTQTPSHQVTQMGQEVILRCVPISNHLYFYWYRQILGQKVEFLVSFYNNEISEKSEIFDDQFSVERPDGSNFTLKIRSTKLEDSAMYFCASSVGFNQPQHFGDGTRLSIL.